This TCR beta chain is drawn from a study of Graves' ophthalmopathy and Graves' hyperthyroidism. The wider study: The study drew peripheral blood at initial diagnosis, before any treatment.

RNA transcripts served as template for amplifying TCR beta CDR3 sequences. HTBI-primed first-round RT-PCR preceded second-round multiplex PCR. TCRdb itself ran the multiplex PCR reads through MiXCR, one entry per CDR3 protein. The sample holds roughly 350,000 distinct CDR3 sequences, roughly 15% seen once. This TCR was sampled from an adult woman with stable Graves' hyperthyroidism. Sequencing was performed on peripheral blood.

This chain's CDR3 is CASSDREGNSPLHF. In DNA, the CDR3 is TGTGCCAGCAGCGACAGGGAGGGTAATTCACCCCTCCACTTT. The chain couples TRBV6-1 to TRBJ1-6, with 7 bases fitting TRBD1. The V segment lost 6 bases and the J segment 6 bases; nucleotides outside the gene matches: 5. The CDR3 extends over 14 amino acids. The germline V gene encodes CDR1 MNHNS and CDR2 SASEGT.